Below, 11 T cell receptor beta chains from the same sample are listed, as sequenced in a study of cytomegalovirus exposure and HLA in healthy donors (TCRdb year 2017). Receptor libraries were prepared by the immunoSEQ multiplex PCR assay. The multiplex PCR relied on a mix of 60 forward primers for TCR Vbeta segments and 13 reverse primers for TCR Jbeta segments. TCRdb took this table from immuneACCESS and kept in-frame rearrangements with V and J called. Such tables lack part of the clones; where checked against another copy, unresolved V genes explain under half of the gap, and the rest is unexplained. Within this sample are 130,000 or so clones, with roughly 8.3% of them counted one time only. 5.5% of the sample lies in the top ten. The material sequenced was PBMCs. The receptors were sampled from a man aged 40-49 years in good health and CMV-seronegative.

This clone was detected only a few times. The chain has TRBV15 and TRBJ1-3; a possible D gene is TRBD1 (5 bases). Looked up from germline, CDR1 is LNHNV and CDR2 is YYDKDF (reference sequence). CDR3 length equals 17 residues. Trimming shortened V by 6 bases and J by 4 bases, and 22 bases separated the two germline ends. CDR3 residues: CATSPRRVGTAGNTIYF. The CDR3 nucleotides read TGTGCCACCAGTCCGAGACGGGTAGGGACTGCAGGAAACACCATATATTTT.

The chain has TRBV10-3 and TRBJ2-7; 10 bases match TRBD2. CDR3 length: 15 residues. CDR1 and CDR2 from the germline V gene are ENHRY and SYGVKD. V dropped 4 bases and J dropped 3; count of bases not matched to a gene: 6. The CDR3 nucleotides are TGTGCCATCAGTGCCGGGACTAGCGTTTTCTACGAGCAGTACTTC. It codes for CAISAGTSVFYEQYF.

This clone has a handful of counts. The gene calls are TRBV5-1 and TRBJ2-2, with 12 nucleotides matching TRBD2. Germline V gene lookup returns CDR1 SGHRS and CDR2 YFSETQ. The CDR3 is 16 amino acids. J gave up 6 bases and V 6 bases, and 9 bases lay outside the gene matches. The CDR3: CASTRLAGEVPGELFF. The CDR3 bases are TGCGCCAGCACACGACTAGCGGGGGAGGTTCCCGGGGAGCTGTTTTTT. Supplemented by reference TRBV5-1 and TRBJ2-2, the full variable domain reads KAGVTQTPRYLIKTRGQQVTLSCSPISGHRSVSWYQQTPGQGLQFLFEYFSETQRNKGNFPGRFSGRQFSNSRSEMNVSTLELGDSALYLCASTRLAGEVPGELFFGEGSRLTVL.

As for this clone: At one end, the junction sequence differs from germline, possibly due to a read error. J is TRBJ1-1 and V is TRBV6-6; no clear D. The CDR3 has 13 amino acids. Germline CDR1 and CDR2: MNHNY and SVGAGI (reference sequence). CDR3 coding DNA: TGTGCCAGCACCGATCCACCGCACACCGAAGCTTTCTTT. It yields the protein CASTDPPHTEAFF.

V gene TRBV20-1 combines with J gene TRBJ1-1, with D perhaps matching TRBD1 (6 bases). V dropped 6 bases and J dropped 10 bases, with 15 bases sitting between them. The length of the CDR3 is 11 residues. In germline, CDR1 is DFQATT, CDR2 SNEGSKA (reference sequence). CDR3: CSAHIQGRAFF. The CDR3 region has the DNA TGCAGTGCCCATATTCAGGGGCGAGCTTTCTTT.

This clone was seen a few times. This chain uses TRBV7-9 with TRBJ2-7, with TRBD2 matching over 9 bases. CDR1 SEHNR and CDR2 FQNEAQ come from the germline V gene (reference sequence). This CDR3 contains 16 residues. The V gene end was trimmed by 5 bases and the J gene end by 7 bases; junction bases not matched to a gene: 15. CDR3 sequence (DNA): TGTGCCAGCAGCCCCCCTAGCGCGGGGGGGCCGAGGGAGCAGTACTTC. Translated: CASSPPSAGGPREQYF. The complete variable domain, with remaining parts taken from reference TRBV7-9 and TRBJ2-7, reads DTGVSQNPRHKITKRGQNVTFRCDPISEHNRLYWYRQTLGQGPEFLTYFQNEAQLEKSRLLSDRFSAERPKGSFSTLEIQRTEQGDSAMYLCASSPPSAGGPREQYFGPGTRLTVT.

The CDR3 protein is CSVRTGDQPQHF. The CDR3 coding sequence is TGCAGCGTTCGGACAGGGGATCAGCCCCAGCATTTT. The rearrangement uses TRBV29-1 and TRBJ1-5, with TRBD1 matching 9 bases. The CDR3 runs to 12 residues. Germline CDR1 SQVTM, CDR2 ANQGSEA. The V and J ends lost 5 bases and 5 bases, in that order; junction bases with no gene match: 1. The full variable domain, its missing parts supplied by reference TRBV29-1 and TRBJ1-5, is SAVISQKPSRDICQRGTSLTIQCQVDSQVTMMFWYRQQPGQSLTLIATANQGSEATYESGFVIDKFPISRPNLTFSTLTVSNMSPEDSSIYLCSVRTGDQPQHFGDGTRLSIL.

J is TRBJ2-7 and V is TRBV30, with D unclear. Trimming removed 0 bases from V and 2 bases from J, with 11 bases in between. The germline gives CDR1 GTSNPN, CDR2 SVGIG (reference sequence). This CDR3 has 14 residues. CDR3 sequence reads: CAWSVNSVTYEQYF. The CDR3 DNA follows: TGTGCCTGGAGTGTTAATTCAGTTACCTACGAGCAGTACTTC. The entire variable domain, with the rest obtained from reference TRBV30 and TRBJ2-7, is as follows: SQTIHQWPATLVQPVGSPLSLECTVEGTSNPNLYWYRQAAGRGLQLLFYSVGIGQISSEVPQNLSASRPQDRQFILSSKKLLLSDSGFYLCAWSVNSVTYEQYFGPGTRLTVT.

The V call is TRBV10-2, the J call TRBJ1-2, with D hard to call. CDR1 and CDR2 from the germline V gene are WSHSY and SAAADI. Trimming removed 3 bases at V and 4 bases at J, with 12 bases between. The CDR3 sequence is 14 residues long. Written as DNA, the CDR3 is TGCGCCAGCAGTGATCAGTCCCTCCCCTATGGCTACACCTTC. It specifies CASSDQSLPYGYTF.

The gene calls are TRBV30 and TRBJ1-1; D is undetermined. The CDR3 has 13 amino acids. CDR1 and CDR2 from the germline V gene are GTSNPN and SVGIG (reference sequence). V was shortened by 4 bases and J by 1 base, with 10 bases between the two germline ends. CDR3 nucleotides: TGTGCCTGGAACCCCGGGAGGAACACTGAAGCTTTCTTT. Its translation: CAWNPGRNTEAFF.

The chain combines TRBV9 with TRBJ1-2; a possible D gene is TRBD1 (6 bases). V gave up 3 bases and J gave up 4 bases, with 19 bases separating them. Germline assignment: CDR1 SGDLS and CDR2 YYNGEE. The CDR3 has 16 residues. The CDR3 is CASSAPIRGAGYGYTF. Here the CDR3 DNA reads TGTGCCAGCAGCGCCCCCATTCGGGGGGCCGGCTATGGCTACACCTTC.